The text below deals with one T cell receptor (beta chain). Its target is unknown. This sample was taken from a study of T cell repertoires in cytomegalovirus infection. Study at large: The public TCR beta signatures pointed to both CMV infection and matching HLA type. Study-wide findings and caveats: Ex vivo, HLA-C-restricted CMV-specific TCR beta clonotypes prevailed over the rest of the response. The study identified carriers of CMV plus the relevant HLA from cumulative public TCR beta family frequency.

TCRdb used MiXCR to reprocess the reads, holding one entry per CDR3 protein. Among fewer than 550,000 distinct CDR3 sequences, 26% were seen once, and the ten largest hold over 10%. Unmatched junction bases numbered 5, after V lost 2 bases and J lost 6 bases. The CDR3 contains 15 residues. Germline V gene data show CDR1 as MNHEY and CDR2 as SVGAGI. Sequencing used PBMCs. This chain joins TRBV6-5 and TRBJ2-1; the match to TRBD2 covers 9 bases. This receptor was identified in a human donor in good health (CMV status not recorded). Some clones in this sample may be carry-over from other donors' samples. The CDR3 is CASSYLASGTNEQFF. CDR3 coding DNA: TGTGCCAGCAGTTACCTGGCTAGCGGGACCAATGAGCAGTTCTTC.